This T cell receptor beta chain originates from a study of regulatory T cells in long-lasting Graves disease. At the level of the study: Over 5 years of antithyroid drugs with positive TSH receptor antibodies was taken to mean persistent Graves' disease.

This clonotype was seen a few times. V lost 5 bases and J 3 bases, leaving 11 bases between the germline ends. The CDR3 length is 14 residues. CDR1 is MDHEN, CDR2 SYDVKM, per germline. Libraries of TCR beta came from iRepertoire HTBI primers plus Arm-PCR of CDR3 regions. TCRdb re-analysed the multiplex PCR reads in MiXCR, keeping a single row per CDR3 protein. The sample shows approximately 400,000 distinct CDR3 sequences, approximately 23% of them seen only once. The time point: persistent/refractory GD, antithyroid drugs over 5 years with positive TRAb. With RNA extracted from PBMCs as input, the TCR library was made.

Sequenced material: peripheral blood mononuclear cells (PBMCs), taken when the disease was refractory, from a patient treated with antithyroid drugs. This receptor was obtained from a woman aged 35 to 49 with Graves disease. The chain links TRBV28 to TRBJ1-5; D is unclear. The CDR3 reads CASSGWQVNQPQHF. The CDR3 nucleotides read TGTGCCAGCAGTGGATGGCAAGTCAATCAGCCCCAGCATTTT.